These 23 T cell receptor beta chains were all obtained from the same sample, sequenced in a study of T cells in tuberculosis. Some clones are missing from TCRdb's copy, which holds only in-frame ones; the method was immunoSEQ multiplex PCR. This sample has about 25,000 clones, with 85% to 95% found just once. Sequenced sample: PBMCs. These TCRs come from a donor aged 10-29 years with latent tuberculosis or without tuberculosis infection. Some clones in this sample may be carry-over from other donors' samples.

The chain has TRBV5-1 and TRBJ2-7; 10 bases map to TRBD2. The ends lost 2 bases at V and 7 bases at J; junction bases unmatched: 6. This CDR3 spans 14 amino acids. From germline, CDR1 is SGHRS and CDR2 YFSETQ. Here the CDR3 reads CASSFMGLAWEQYF. The CDR3 DNA is TGCGCCAGCAGCTTTATGGGACTAGCGTGGGAGCAGTACTTC.

This clone appeared a few times. The V and J genes are TRBV5-5 and TRBJ2-5, with TRBD2 as a possible D gene (6 bases). The V gene's germline CDR1 is SGHKS and CDR2 YYEKEE (reference sequence). CDR3 length: 15 amino acids. Deletions cut 4 bases from V and 5 bases from J, with 18 bases between. The CDR3 DNA reads TGTGCCAGCAGCGTTGCTTGGGGAGGTCAGGAGACCCAGTACTTC. Its translation is CASSVAWGGQETQYF. The full variable domain, with the rest looked up from reference TRBV5-5 and TRBJ2-5, is DAGVTQSPTHLIKTRGQQVTLRCSPISGHKSVSWYQQVLGQGPQFIFQYYEKEERGRGNFPDRFSARQFPNYSSELNVNALLLGDSALYLCASSVAWGGQETQYFGPGTRLLVL.

This clone turned up a few times. This chain links TRBV30 with TRBJ2-2; 9 bases map to TRBD1. Germline lookup yields CDR1 GTSNPN and CDR2 SVGIG (reference sequence). The CDR3 runs 14 residues. The V segment lost 2 bases and the J segment 5 bases; nucleotides outside the gene matches: 3. Here the CDR3 reads CAWSNGQGTGELFF. In DNA form, the CDR3 reads TGTGCCTGGAGTAATGGACAGGGGACCGGGGAGCTGTTTTTT.

This rearrangement joins TRBV6-5 to TRBJ2-2; TRBD2 is a possible D gene (5 bases). Germline V CDR1 and CDR2: MNHEY, SVGAGI. The CDR3 spans 15 residues. V was cut by 5 bases and J by 7 bases, with 17 bases left in between. The CDR3, as DNA: TGTGCCAGCAGTATCAGGACTTCAGGCAGCGGGGAGCTGTTTTTT. Translating gives CASSIRTSGSGELFF.

V usage is TRBV7-9 and J usage is TRBJ2-3; D call uncertain. CDR1 SEHNR and CDR2 FQNEAQ come from the germline V gene (reference sequence). The CDR3 has 18 residues. Between the trimmed V and J ends, which lost 10 bases and 3 bases, there was a span of 29 bases. The CDR3 DNA follows: TGTGCCACGGGTCACAAATGGATCCTATCCCTGGAGACAGATACGCAGTATTTT. This gives the protein CATGHKWILSLETDTQYF.

V is TRBV18 and J is TRBJ2-1; tentatively, D is TRBD2 (6 bases). CDR3 length equals 13 residues. The V gene's germline CDR1 is KGHSH and CDR2 LQKENI. V lost 4 bases, J lost 4 bases, and 8 bases lay in between. CDR3 coding DNA: TGTGCCAGCTCACGGGACTCGTACAATGAGCAGTTCTTC. Translation gives CASSRDSYNEQFF.

The chain combines TRBV9 with TRBJ2-2; the match to TRBD2 covers 9 bases. The length of the CDR3 is 15 residues. The V gene's germline CDR1 is SGDLS and CDR2 YYNGEE. V gave up 3 bases and J gave up 5 bases; unmatched junction bases: 5. The CDR3 coding sequence is TGTGCCAGCAGCGCCCCGCGGGGGGGTACCGGGGAGCTGTTTTTT. Protein: CASSAPRGGTGELFF.

There are a few counts of this clone. The V gene is TRBV9, the J gene TRBJ2-7; a possible D gene is TRBD1 (5 bases). The germline gives CDR1 SGDLS, CDR2 YYNGEE. Trimming cost V 0 bases and J 5 bases, with 15 bases left between them. This CDR3 comprises 15 residues. In nucleotides, the CDR3 is TGTGCCAGCAGCGTAGCTTTAGGGGTCGTCCACGAGCAGTACTTC. Residues: CASSVALGVVHEQYF.

J is TRBJ1-5 and V is TRBV28; D possibly corresponds to TRBD1 (6 bases). The V and J ends lost 7 bases and 3 bases respectively, with 10 bases between them. Germline V gene sequence: CDR1 MDHEN, CDR2 SYDVKM. The CDR3 consists of 13 residues. CDR3 region: CASIRDTNQPQHF. The CDR3 DNA sequence: TGTGCCAGCATCCGGGACACCAATCAGCCCCAGCATTTT.

This chain connects TRBV11-1 to TRBJ1-1; a weak D match, TRBD1 (6 bases). Germline loops: CDR1 SGHAT, CDR2 FQDESV (reference sequence). The V end was cut by 5 bases, the J end by 10 bases, with 11 bases between. This CDR3 comprises 11 residues. The CDR3 reads CASSQGYGAFF. The CDR3 DNA follows: TGTGCCAGCAGCCAGGGGTATGGAGCTTTCTTT.

This chain links TRBV9 with TRBJ2-5; weak D call: TRBD2 (5 bases). Per germline, CDR1 SGDLS and CDR2 YYNGEE. V was clipped by 1 base and J by 5 bases, with 12 bases between them. This CDR3 comprises 14 residues. CDR3 coding DNA: TGTGCCAGCAGCGTAAATTCGCGCGGGGAGACCCAGTACTTC. Its translation: CASSVNSRGETQYF.

The J gene is TRBJ2-1, the V gene TRBV25-1; 14 nucleotides agree with TRBD2. J lost 7 bases, V lost 4 bases, and 12 bases had no gene match. CDR1 is MGHDK, CDR2 SYGVNS, per germline. The CDR3 runs to 18 residues. CDR3 sequence reads: CASSAEWARLAGGNEQFF. CDR3 in DNA: TGTGCCAGCAGTGCCGAATGGGCCAGACTAGCGGGGGGGAATGAGCAGTTCTTC.

The genes are TRBV10-3 and TRBJ2-3; no firm D call. CDR1 is ENHRY, CDR2 SYGVKD, per germline. The CDR3 totals 14 residues. V was cut by 11 bases and J by 2 bases, with 17 bases left in between. The CDR3 DNA reads TGTGCCGCCACCTACTCTCAGGACACAGATACGCAGTATTTT. Its translation is CAATYSQDTDTQYF.

The chain employs TRBV6-1 and TRBJ2-3, with D perhaps matching TRBD2 (6 bases). This CDR3 is built from 16 residues. The germline V and J ends were trimmed by 1 base and 11 bases, with 22 bases remaining between them. Germline CDR1 reads MNHNS; CDR2 reads SASEGT. In nucleotides, the CDR3 is TGTGCCAGCAGTGAAGTAGGAGGGTCGTCGGTACTTGGGCAGTATTTT. Amino acid sequence: CASSEVGGSSVLGQYF.

The chain recombines TRBV19 with TRBJ2-7; TRBD1 agrees at 7 bases. This CDR3 spans 14 amino acids. Germline-derived CDR1 and CDR2 are LNHDA and SQIVND (reference sequence). V lost 3 bases and J lost 3; bases outside the gene matches: 5. The CDR3 sequence is CASSIGTVNYEQYF. CDR3 nucleotide sequence: TGTGCCAGTAGTATTGGGACAGTAAACTACGAGCAGTACTTC.

The J gene is TRBJ1-2, the V gene TRBV4-1, with 9 positions matching TRBD1. Germline CDR1 is MGHRA and CDR2 is YSYEKL. V gave up 1 base and J gave up 5 bases; unmatched junction bases: 5. This CDR3 is built from 15 residues. This CDR3 reads CASSQGRDRVYGYTF. Here the CDR3 DNA reads TGCGCCAGCAGCCAAGGGCGGGACAGGGTTTATGGCTACACCTTC.

The genes are TRBV7-2 and TRBJ1-1; TRBD1 aligns across 7 bases. CDR3 size: 15 residues. J was trimmed by 2 bases and V by 1 base; bases with no gene match: 4. Germline V lookup: CDR1 SGHTA, CDR2 FQGNSA. CDR3 protein: CASSLVGTANTEAFF. For the CDR3, the DNA is TGTGCCAGCAGCTTAGTAGGGACAGCAAACACTGAAGCTTTCTTT.

The rearrangement links TRBV18 to TRBJ1-2; tentative D call: TRBD1 (5 bases). The germline V gene has CDR1 KGHSH and CDR2 LQKENI. The CDR3 loop spans 13 amino acids. Trimming stripped 2 bases from V and 4 bases from J, with 8 bases between. CDR3 nucleotides: TGTGCCAGCTCACCAACCGACAGCTATGGCTACACCTTC. This gives the protein CASSPTDSYGYTF.

Here the CDR3 DNA reads TGTGCCAGCAGTTACTCGACACAGAATAACTATGGCTACACCTTC. This sequence encodes CASSYSTQNNYGYTF. The rearrangement uses TRBV6-6 and TRBJ1-2; no definite D call. V lost 0 bases and J 1 base, leaving 9 bases between the germline ends. CDR3 length: 15 amino acids. CDR1 is MNHNY, CDR2 SVGAGI, per germline (reference sequence).

The chain couples TRBV11-2 to TRBJ2-7, with TRBD1 as a possible D gene (6 bases). Germline CDR1 and CDR2: SGHAT and FQNNGV. Trimming took off 5 bases at V and 0 bases at J, with 17 bases between the two ends. The CDR3 has 16 residues. The CDR3 loop is CASSQTATGTSYEQYF. The CDR3 DNA follows: TGTGCCAGCAGCCAAACAGCTACAGGGACCTCCTACGAGCAGTACTTC.

The gene calls are TRBV7-9 and TRBJ1-1; 9 bases map to TRBD1. The V gene's germline CDR1 is SEHNR and CDR2 FQNEAQ (reference sequence). V lost 2 bases to trimming and J lost 6 bases; unmatched junction nucleotides: 4. This CDR3 is 14 amino acids long. CDR3 in DNA: TGTGCCAGCAGCTTAAAGGGGGACAGGGCTGAAGCTTTCTTT. It codes for CASSLKGDRAEAFF.

This chain links TRBV18 with TRBJ2-2; D is unresolved. CDR1 is KGHSH, CDR2 LQKENI, per germline. The CDR3 has 14 residues. Trimming shortened V by 1 base and J by 5 bases, and 8 bases separated the two germline ends. CDR3 loop: CASSPRPKTGELFF. CDR3 in DNA: TGTGCCAGCTCACCACGTCCCAAAACCGGGGAGCTGTTTTTT.

The chain employs TRBV29-1 and TRBJ2-3, with D tentatively TRBD1 (6 bases). The CDR3 has 12 residues. V was cut by 5 bases and J by 9 bases, with 15 bases left in between. From germline, CDR1 is SQVTM and CDR2 ANQGSEA. This chain's CDR3 is CSVSSQGSTQYF. CDR3 DNA: TGCAGCGTTAGCTCCCAGGGGTCCACGCAGTATTTT.